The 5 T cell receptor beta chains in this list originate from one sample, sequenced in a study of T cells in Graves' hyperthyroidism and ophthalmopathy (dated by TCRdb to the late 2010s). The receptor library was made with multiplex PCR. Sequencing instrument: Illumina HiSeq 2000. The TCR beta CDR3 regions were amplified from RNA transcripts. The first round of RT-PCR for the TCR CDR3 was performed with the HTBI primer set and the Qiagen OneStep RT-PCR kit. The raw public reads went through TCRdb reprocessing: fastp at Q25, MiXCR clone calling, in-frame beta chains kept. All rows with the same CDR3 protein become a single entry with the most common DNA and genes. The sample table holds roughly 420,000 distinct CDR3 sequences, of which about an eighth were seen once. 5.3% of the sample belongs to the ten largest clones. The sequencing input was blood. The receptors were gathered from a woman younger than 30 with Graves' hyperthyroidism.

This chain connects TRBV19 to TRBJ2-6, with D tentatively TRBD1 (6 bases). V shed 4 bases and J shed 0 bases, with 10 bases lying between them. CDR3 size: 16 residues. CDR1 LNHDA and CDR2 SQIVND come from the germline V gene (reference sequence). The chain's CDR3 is CASSTTGSSGANVLTF. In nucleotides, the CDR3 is TGTGCCAGTAGTACGACAGGAAGCTCTGGGGCCAACGTCCTGACTTTC. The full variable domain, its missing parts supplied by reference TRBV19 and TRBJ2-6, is DGGITQSPKYLFRKEGQNVTLSCEQNLNHDAMYWYRQDPGQGLRLIYYSQIVNDFQKGDIAEGYSVSREKKESFPLTVTSAQKNPTAFYLCASSTTGSSGANVLTFGAGSRLTVL.

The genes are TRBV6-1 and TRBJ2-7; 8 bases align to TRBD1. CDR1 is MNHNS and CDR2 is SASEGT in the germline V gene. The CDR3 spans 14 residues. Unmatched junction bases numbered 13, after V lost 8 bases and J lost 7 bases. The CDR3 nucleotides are TGTGCCAGCCAGAGGGACAGGACCCTACGGGAGCAGTACTTC. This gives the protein CASQRDRTLREQYF.

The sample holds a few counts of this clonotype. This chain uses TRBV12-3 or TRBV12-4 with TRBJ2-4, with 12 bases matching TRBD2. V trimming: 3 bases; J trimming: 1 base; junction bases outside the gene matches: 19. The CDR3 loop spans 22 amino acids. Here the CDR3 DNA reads TGTGCCAGCAGTTTCTGGGTCGGGGAGACTAGCGGGAGATGGGCGGCCAAAAACATTCAGTACTTC. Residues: CASSFWVGETSGRWAAKNIQYF.

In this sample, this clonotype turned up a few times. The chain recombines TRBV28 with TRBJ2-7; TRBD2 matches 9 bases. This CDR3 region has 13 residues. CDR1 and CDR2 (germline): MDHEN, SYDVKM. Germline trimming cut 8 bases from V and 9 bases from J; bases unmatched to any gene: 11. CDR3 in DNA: TGTGCCAGCCGTAAGGCTAGCGGGACTAGGCAGTACTTC. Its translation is CASRKASGTRQYF.

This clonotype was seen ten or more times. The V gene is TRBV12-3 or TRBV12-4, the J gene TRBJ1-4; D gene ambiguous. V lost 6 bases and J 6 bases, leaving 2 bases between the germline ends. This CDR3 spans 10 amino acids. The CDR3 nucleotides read TGTGCCAGCAGACATGAAAAACTGTTTTTT. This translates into CASRHEKLFF.